Below are 4 T cell receptor beta chains sequenced from a single sample in a study of blood T cell repertoires in COVID-19. Libraries were prepared by immunoSEQ multiplex PCR; TCRdb keeps only in-frame clonotypes and omits some of them. The sample lists about 98,000 clones; 70% to 90% were seen once. The sequenced material came from peripheral blood. The receptors derive from a man over 45 with active COVID-19.

The V gene is TRBV5-4, the J gene TRBJ2-3; 7 bases are shared with TRBD1. CDR3 length: 14 amino acids. From germline, CDR1 is SGHNT and CDR2 YYREEE (reference sequence). Trimming at V came to 2 bases and at J to 2 bases, leaving 2 bases not matched to a gene. CDR3 bases: TGTGCCAGCAGCTTTACAGGGGCCACAGATACGCAGTATTTT. Translation: CASSFTGATDTQYF.

The chain joins TRBV7-2 to TRBJ2-2, with a tentative D call TRBD2 (6 bases). Between the trimmed V and J ends, which lost 8 bases and 1 base, there was a span of 8 bases. This CDR3 has 13 residues. Germline V CDR1 and CDR2: SGHTA, FQGNSA. The CDR3 DNA is TGTGCCAGCGTTAGCGGGAACACCGGGGAGCTGTTTTTT. Amino acids: CASVSGNTGELFF.

The V gene is TRBV6-5, the J gene TRBJ1-1, with a tentative D call TRBD1 (6 bases). Trimming took 0 bases from V and 5 from J, leaving 13 bases between them. From germline, CDR1 is MNHEY and CDR2 SVGAGI. The CDR3 has 15 amino acids. Here the CDR3 reads CASSYSWGRRTEAFF. CDR3 DNA sequence: TGTGCCAGCAGTTACTCGTGGGGGCGCAGGACTGAAGCTTTCTTT.

The CDR3 nucleotides are TGTGCCAGCAGTTTAGACCACAGGAGCGAAGCTTTCTTT. It codes for CASSLDHRSEAFF. The chain has TRBV12-3 or TRBV12-4 and TRBJ1-1; perhaps TRBD1 as D (5 bases). The CDR3 loop spans 13 amino acids. Deletions cut 1 base from V and 8 bases from J, with 11 bases between.